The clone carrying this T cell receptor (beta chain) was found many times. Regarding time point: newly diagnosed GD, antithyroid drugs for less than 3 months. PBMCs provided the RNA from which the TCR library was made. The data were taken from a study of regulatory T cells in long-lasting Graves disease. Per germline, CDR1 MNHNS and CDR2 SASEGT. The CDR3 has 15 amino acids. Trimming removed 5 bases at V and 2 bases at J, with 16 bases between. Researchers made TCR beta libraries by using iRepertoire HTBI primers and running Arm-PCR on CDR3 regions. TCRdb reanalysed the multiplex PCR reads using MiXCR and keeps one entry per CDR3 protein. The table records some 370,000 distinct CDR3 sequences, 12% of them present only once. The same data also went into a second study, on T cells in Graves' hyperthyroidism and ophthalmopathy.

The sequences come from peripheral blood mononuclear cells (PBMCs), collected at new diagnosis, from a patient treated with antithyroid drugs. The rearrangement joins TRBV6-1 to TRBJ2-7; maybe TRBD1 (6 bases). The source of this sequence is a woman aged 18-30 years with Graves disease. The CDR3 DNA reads TGTGCCAGCAGTCAGGACAGTCGGCAAGCCTACGAGCAGTACGTC. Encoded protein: CASSQDSRQAYEQYV.